Following are 13 T cell receptor beta chains from one sample sequenced in a study of Graves' ophthalmopathy and Graves' hyperthyroidism. Using RNA transcripts, the TCR beta CDR3 regions were amplified. HTBI primers were used in a first-round RT-PCR, which preceded a second-round multiplex PCR. TCRdb reprocessed the multiplex PCR reads via MiXCR and lists one record per CDR3 protein. Among hundreds of thousands of distinct CDR3 sequences listed, 40% to 50% were seen once. Sequencing used peripheral blood. The receptor set was obtained from an adult man with Graves' ophthalmopathy.

The rearrangement uses TRBV2 and TRBJ1-1; tentatively, D is TRBD1 (6 bases). Between the trimmed V and J ends, which lost 5 bases and 4 bases, there was a span of 14 bases. The CDR3 contains 14 residues. Per the germline V gene, CDR1 is SNHLY and CDR2 is FYNNEI. The CDR3 is CASSLRGARTEAFF. The DNA for the CDR3 is TGTGCCAGCAGTTTACGGGGGGCGCGCACTGAAGCTTTCTTT.

This clonotype was recorded a few times. This sequence joins TRBV7-2 and TRBJ1-2, with 8 bases fitting TRBD1. Germline CDR1 is SGHTA and CDR2 is FQGNSA. The trim removed 1 base at V and 5 bases at J, leaving 9 bases unmatched. The CDR3 runs 16 residues. CDR3 amino acids: CASSLGTRGLGYGYTF. Written as DNA, the CDR3 is TGTGCCAGCAGCTTAGGGACCAGGGGGCTCGGGTATGGCTACACCTTC.

The V and J genes are TRBV20-1 and TRBJ2-1; possible D gene TRBD2, 5 bases. Germline V lookup: CDR1 DFQATT, CDR2 SNEGSKA (reference sequence). Trimming left V 3 bases short and J 7 bases short, with 16 bases between. The CDR3 runs to 14 residues. CDR3 bases: TGCAGTGCTAGTACGGGGAATGGGAGAAATGAGCAGTTCTTC. The encoded protein is CSASTGNGRNEQFF.

This clonotype showed up just a few times. The rearrangement joins TRBV3-1 to TRBJ1-1; possibly TRBD1 for D (5 bases). This CDR3 has 12 residues. Germline CDR1 and CDR2: LGHDT and YNNKEL (reference sequence). Between the trimmed V and J ends, which lost 1 base and 10 bases, there was a span of 10 bases. CDR3 DNA sequence: TGTGCCAGCAGCCAAGGGGGCAGAAGAGCTTTCTTT. This sequence encodes CASSQGGRRAFF.

Only a few counts were recorded for this clonotype. The chain joins TRBV20-1 to TRBJ1-5; D uncertain. Germline V gives CDR1 DFQATT, CDR2 SNEGSKA (reference sequence). Between the trimmed V and J ends, which lost 3 bases and 7 bases, there was a span of 10 bases. The CDR3 runs 12 residues. DNA for the CDR3: TGCAGTGCTAGCGGGCCTGCCCAGCCCCAGCATTTT. It codes for CSASGPAQPQHF.

This clonotype was counted a few times. V and J are TRBV20-1 and TRBJ2-7, with 7 positions matching TRBD1. The CDR3 is made up of 13 amino acids. Germline-derived CDR1 and CDR2 are DFQATT and SNEGSKA (reference sequence). CDR3 protein: CSPQGTDTYEQYF. The CDR3 bases are TGCAGCCCCCAAGGGACAGATACCTACGAGCAGTACTTC.

In this sample, this clonotype turned up a few times. V gene TRBV9 combines with J gene TRBJ1-1; tentative D call: TRBD1 (5 bases). Germline CDR1 reads SGDLS; CDR2 reads YYNGEE. V was cut by 0 bases and J by 0 bases, with 9 bases left in between. The CDR3 sequence is 15 residues long. The chain's CDR3 is CASSVEADMNTEAFF. CDR3 sequence (DNA): TGTGCCAGCAGCGTAGAGGCGGACATGAACACTGAAGCTTTCTTT. The whole variable domain, remainder taken from reference TRBV9 and TRBJ1-1, is DSGVTQTPKHLITATGQRVTLRCSPRSGDLSVYWYQQSLDQGLQFLIQYYNGEERAKGNILERFSAQQFPDLHSELNLSSLELGDSALYFCASSVEADMNTEAFFGQGTRLTVV.

The rearrangement joins TRBV28 to TRBJ1-2, with unresolved D. The CDR3 contains 11 residues. The V gene lost 6 bases and the J gene lost 8 bases, with 10 bases spanning the gap. CDR1 and CDR2 (germline): MDHEN, SYDVKM. The CDR3 sequence is CASSPSGGYTF. CDR3 coding DNA: TGTGCCAGCAGCCCATCGGGGGGCTACACCTTC.

The table lists this clonotype with many counts. One junction end does not reproduce the germline sequence, and a read error may be involved. The chain employs TRBV5-1 and TRBJ1-1, with D perhaps matching TRBD1 (6 bases). The germline CDR1 and CDR2 sequences are SGHRS and YFSETQ. The CDR3 runs 13 residues. The CDR3 region is CASSLTGNTEAFF. The CDR3 DNA is TGTGCCAGCAGCCTGACAGGGAACACTGAAGCTTTCTTT.

V usage is TRBV9 and J usage is TRBJ1-5, with TRBD1 identical over 8 bases. Germline loops: CDR1 SGDLS, CDR2 YYNGEE. This CDR3 is built from 14 residues. Trimming at V came to 3 bases and at J to 7 bases, leaving 6 bases not matched to a gene. The CDR3 nucleotides read TGTGCCAGCAGCGAGACAGGGGCCGGGCAGCCCCAGCATTTT. Translating it yields CASSETGAGQPQHF.

The V call is TRBV7-2, the J call TRBJ1-2; 8 positions agree with TRBD1. This CDR3 has 17 amino acids. Germline assignment: CDR1 SGHTA and CDR2 FQGNSA. The V and J ends lost 2 bases and 5 bases, in that order; junction bases with no gene match: 13. CDR3 in DNA: TGTGCCAGCAGCTTAAAGGGGGGACACAGGGGGTCGTATGGCTACACCTTC. Its protein is CASSLKGGHRGSYGYTF.

This clonotype has only a few counts. V gene TRBV19 combines with J gene TRBJ2-6; D call uncertain. The CDR3 is 14 residues long. The germline V gene has CDR1 LNHDA and CDR2 SQIVND (reference sequence). V shed 7 bases and J shed 0 bases, with 7 bases lying between them. CDR3 region: CASTGPSGANVLTF. CDR3 nucleotide sequence: TGTGCCAGTACCGGCCCCTCTGGGGCCAACGTCCTGACTTTC.

The V and J genes are TRBV10-1 and TRBJ2-5; 9 bases line up with TRBD1. V lost 7 bases, J lost 9 bases, and 15 bases stayed unmatched. Germline V gene lookup returns CDR1 WNHNN and CDR2 SYGVQD (reference sequence). The CDR3 has 15 residues. This CDR3 reads CASTQDRGTWEAQYF. In nucleotides, the CDR3 is TGCGCCAGCACGCAAGACAGGGGGACTTGGGAGGCCCAGTACTTC.